One and the same sample provided the 14 T cell receptor beta chains below, sequenced in a study of T cell responses to AZD1222 COVID-19 vaccine. TCRdb's table, derived via immunoSEQ multiplex PCR, lists solely in-frame clones and lacks some. The repertoire holds 150,000 to 180,000 clones, 88% seen once, with 3% to 3.5% in the top ten. The sequences come from peripheral blood, collected on day 0 of AZD1222 vaccination. The receptors here all came from an adult in good health.

This clone appeared once. CDR3 nucleotides: TGTGCCAGTAGTATAGATCGGACAACGCAGCTGTTTTTT. Residues: CASSIDRTTQLFF. The chain joins TRBV19 to TRBJ2-2; maybe TRBD1 (5 bases). V lost 0 bases to trimming and J lost 12 bases, with 11 bases between them. CDR3 length: 13 residues. CDR1 and CDR2 (germline): LNHDA, SQIVND (reference sequence).

The rearrangement joins TRBV28 to TRBJ2-3, with a possible D match to TRBD2 (7 bases). Germline loops: CDR1 MDHEN, CDR2 SYDVKM. The CDR3 loop spans 16 amino acids. V lost 7 bases, J lost 2 bases, and 19 bases lay in between. CDR3 DNA sequence: TGTGCCAGCACCCCACTGGGGGGGGCCTTCACAGATACGCAGTATTTT. Its translation: CASTPLGGAFTDTQYF. The full variable domain, completed using reference TRBV28 and TRBJ2-3, is DVKVTQSSRYLVKRTGEKVFLECVQDMDHENMFWYRQDPGLGLRLIYFSYDVKMKEKGDIPEGYSVSREKKERFSLILESASTNQTSMYLCASTPLGGAFTDTQYFGPGTRLTVL.

The chain joins TRBV28 to TRBJ2-3; no clear D gene. The CDR3 contains 13 residues. Deletions cut 5 bases from V and 6 bases from J, with 12 bases between. Germline CDR1 and CDR2: MDHEN and SYDVKM. The CDR3, as DNA: TGTGCCAGCAGTCTAACAGCTATCGATACGCAGTATTTT. It codes for CASSLTAIDTQYF.

This sequence joins TRBV5-1 and TRBJ2-5; no definite D call. Germline loops: CDR1 SGHRS, CDR2 YFSETQ. Trimming stripped 2 bases from V and 1 base from J, with 6 bases between. CDR3 length: 13 residues. The CDR3 DNA follows: TGCGCCAGCAGCTTCGACTCCCAAGAGACCCAGTACTTC. Amino acid sequence: CASSFDSQETQYF.

The rearrangement uses TRBV9 and TRBJ2-7, with 12 bases fitting TRBD2. J gave up 7 bases and V 1 base, and 18 bases lay outside the gene matches. The CDR3 contains 19 residues. Germline V gene sequence: CDR1 SGDLS, CDR2 YYNGEE. In nucleotides, the CDR3 is TGTGCCAGCAGCGTAAGCCCTTCAGGACTAGCGGGGAATGTTAAGGAGCAGTACTTC. Translation: CASSVSPSGLAGNVKEQYF.

The rearrangement links TRBV2 to TRBJ1-1; weak D call: TRBD1 (6 bases). CDR1 and CDR2 (germline): SNHLY, FYNNEI. The V gene lost 5 bases and the J gene lost 0 bases, with 7 bases spanning the gap. The CDR3 sequence is 13 residues long. CDR3 region: CASSPGVNTEAFF. CDR3 in DNA: TGTGCCAGCAGTCCAGGGGTGAACACTGAAGCTTTCTTT. The complete variable domain, with remaining parts taken from reference TRBV2 and TRBJ1-1, reads EPEVTQTPSHQVTQMGQEVILRCVPISNHLYFYWYRQILGQKVEFLVSFYNNEISEKSEIFDDQFSVERPDGSNFTLKIRSTKLEDSAMYFCASSPGVNTEAFFGQGTRLTVV.

The chain has TRBV10-3 and TRBJ1-3, with TRBD1 matching 8 bases. This CDR3 region has 16 residues. Germline loops: CDR1 ENHRY, CDR2 SYGVKD. Unmatched junction bases numbered 5, after V lost 2 bases and J lost 2 bases. The CDR3 bases are TGTGCCATCAGTGAGGACAGGGGACTCACTGGAAACACCATATATTTT. It is translated as CAISEDRGLTGNTIYF.

V gene TRBV18 combines with J gene TRBJ1-5; TRBD1 aligns across 7 bases. Per germline, CDR1 KGHSH and CDR2 LQKENI. Germline trimming cut 3 bases from V and 1 base from J; bases unmatched to any gene: 3. CDR3 size: 15 residues. Here the CDR3 DNA reads TGTGCCAGCTCACCTTCGGGACAGAGCAATCAGCCCCAGCATTTT. The encoded protein is CASSPSGQSNQPQHF. Full variable domain (remainder filled in from reference TRBV18 and TRBJ1-5): NAGVMQNPRHLVRRRGQEARLRCSPMKGHSHVYWYRQLPEEGLKFMVYLQKENIIDESGMPKERFSAEFPKEGPSILRIQQVVRGDSAAYFCASSPSGQSNQPQHFGDGTRLSIL.

V is TRBV6-5 and J is TRBJ1-2; 7 nucleotides align to TRBD1. CDR3 length equals 14 residues. V lost 7 bases, J lost 3 bases, and 8 bases stayed unmatched. Germline V gene sequence: CDR1 MNHEY, CDR2 SVGAGI. As DNA, the CDR3 is TGTGCCAGCACTAGGAAGGGGGCTGACTATGGCTACACCTTC. It yields the protein CASTRKGADYGYTF.

The chain uses TRBV10-3 and TRBJ2-5; 10 nucleotides agree with TRBD2. Trimming took 7 bases from V and 1 from J; bases not matched to a gene: 6. Germline values: CDR1 ENHRY, CDR2 SYGVKD. This CDR3 region has 15 residues. DNA of the CDR3: TGTGCCATCAAGGCTAGCGGGGGCACCCAAGAGACCCAGTACTTC. Protein: CAIKASGGTQETQYF.

In the case of this clone: The identical CDR3 is also encoded by other nucleotide sequences in the sample. Here the CDR3 DNA reads TGTGCCAGCAGCTCCGACAGCTATAGCAATCAGCCCCAGCATTTT. It codes for CASSSDSYSNQPQHF. This sequence joins TRBV7-2 and TRBJ1-5; D might be TRBD1 (5 bases). This CDR3 is 15 amino acids long. Germline V CDR1 and CDR2: SGHTA, FQGNSA. Between the trimmed V and J ends, which lost 4 bases and 0 bases, there was a span of 10 bases.

This chain links TRBV19 with TRBJ1-2; 7 bases are a match to TRBD1. V dropped 7 bases and J dropped 2; count of bases not matched to a gene: 7. The CDR3 totals 14 residues. CDR1 and CDR2 (germline): LNHDA, SQIVND (reference sequence). The CDR3 DNA sequence: TGTGCCAGTATGGGAGGGGGCGCCAACTATGGCTACACCTTC. As protein: CASMGGGANYGYTF.

The chain combines TRBV5-6 with TRBJ2-1; 9 bases fit TRBD2. CDR1 and CDR2 from the germline V gene are SGHDT and YYEEEE. Trimming removed 4 bases from V and 9 bases from J; junction bases left unmatched: 14. This CDR3 comprises 16 residues. The CDR3 reads CASSPDGGLAGIEQFF. Here the CDR3 DNA reads TGTGCCAGCAGCCCCGATGGCGGGCTAGCGGGGATTGAGCAGTTCTTC.

V and J are TRBV5-4 and TRBJ2-1; 10 bases match TRBD2. From germline, CDR1 is SGHNT and CDR2 YYREEE (reference sequence). This CDR3 contains 15 residues. The junction had 6 bases not matched to a gene; V was cut back by 3 bases and J by 6 bases. The CDR3 protein is CASSSSSSGGNEQFF. The CDR3 region has the DNA TGTGCCAGCAGCTCGTCCTCTAGCGGGGGCAATGAGCAGTTCTTC.